This T cell receptor (beta chain) is from a study of blood T cell repertoires in COVID-19. Turning to the study itself: COVID-19 samples, acute and convalescent, were from the United States, Italy and Spain. The cDNA or gDNA used as material had been derived from T cells, B-cell-depleted T cells, or PBMCs.

Germline V gives CDR1 ENHRY, CDR2 SYGVKD. V lost 2 bases and J lost 1; bases outside the gene matches: 7. The CDR3 loop spans 16 amino acids. Authors' data handling: By means of reference gene primer amplification, nucleated cell counts were estimated. TCRdb's copy holds only in-frame clones and misses some; the assay was immunoSEQ multiplex PCR. The V and J calls and clone size were taken over from that table, and D and trimming were inferred from the DNA. The sample yields about 140,000 clones, approximately 89% seen once. The specimen sequenced was peripheral blood. The receptor was derived from a human donor in a cohort sampled during active COVID-19. This chain joins TRBV10-3 and TRBJ1-1; TRBD1 matches at 7 bases. In DNA, the CDR3 is TGTGCCATCAGTGAGGGTGTAGGGGGCGGGAACACTGAAGCTTTCTTT. Residues: CAISEGVGGGNTEAFF.